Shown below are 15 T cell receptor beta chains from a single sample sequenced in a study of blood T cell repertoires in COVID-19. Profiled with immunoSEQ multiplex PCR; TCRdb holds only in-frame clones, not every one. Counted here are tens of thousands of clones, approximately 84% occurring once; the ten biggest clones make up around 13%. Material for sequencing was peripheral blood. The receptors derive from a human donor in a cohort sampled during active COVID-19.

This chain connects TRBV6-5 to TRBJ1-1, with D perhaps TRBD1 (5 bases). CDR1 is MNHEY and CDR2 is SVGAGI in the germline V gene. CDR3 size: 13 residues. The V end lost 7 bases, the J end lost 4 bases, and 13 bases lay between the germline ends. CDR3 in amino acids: CASMGPRSTEAFF. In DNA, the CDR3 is TGTGCCAGCATGGGGCCAAGGAGCACTGAAGCTTTCTTT.

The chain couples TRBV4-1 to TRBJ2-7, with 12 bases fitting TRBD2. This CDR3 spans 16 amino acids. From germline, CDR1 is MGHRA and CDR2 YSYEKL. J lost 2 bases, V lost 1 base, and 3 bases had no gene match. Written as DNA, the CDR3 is TGCGCCAGCAGCCAAGCCACTAGCGGGGGGACCTACGAGCAGTACTTC. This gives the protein CASSQATSGGTYEQYF.

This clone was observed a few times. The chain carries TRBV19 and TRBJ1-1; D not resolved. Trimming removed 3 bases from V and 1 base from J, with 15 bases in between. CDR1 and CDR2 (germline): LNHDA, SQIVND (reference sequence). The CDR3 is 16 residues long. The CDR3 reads CASSMGFRRGNTEAFF. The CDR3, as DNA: TGTGCCAGTAGTATGGGTTTCCGGCGGGGGAACACTGAAGCTTTCTTT. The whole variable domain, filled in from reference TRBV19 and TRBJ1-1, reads DGGITQSPKYLFRKEGQNVTLSCEQNLNHDAMYWYRQDPGQGLRLIYYSQIVNDFQKGDIAEGYSVSREKKESFPLTVTSAQKNPTAFYLCASSMGFRRGNTEAFFGQGTRLTVV.

Here the CDR3 reads CASSLGTGGGELFF. DNA of the CDR3: TGCGCCAGCAGCTTGGGGACAGGGGGCGGGGAACTGTTTTTT. This sequence joins TRBV5-1 and TRBJ1-4; 11 bases line up with TRBD1. The V gene end was trimmed by 0 bases and the J gene end by 12 bases; junction bases not matched to a gene: 4. CDR1 SGHRS and CDR2 YFSETQ come from the germline V gene. CDR3 length: 14 amino acids.

CDR3 in amino acids: CASSFASGRDKAFF. The CDR3 DNA follows: TGTGCCAGCAGTTTTGCGTCTGGCAGGGATAAAGCTTTCTTT. The chain is built from TRBV6-6 and TRBJ1-1; tentative D call: TRBD1 (5 bases). Per germline, CDR1 MNHNY and CDR2 SVGAGI (reference sequence). There are 14 residues in the CDR3. V was pared by 4 bases and J by 9 bases, with 18 bases between.

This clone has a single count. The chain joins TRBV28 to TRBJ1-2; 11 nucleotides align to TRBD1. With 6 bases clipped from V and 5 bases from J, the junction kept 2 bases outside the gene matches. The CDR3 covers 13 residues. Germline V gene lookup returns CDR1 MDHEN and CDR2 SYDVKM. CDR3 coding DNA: TGTGCCAGCAGGGACAGGGGGCGGTATGGCTACACCTTC. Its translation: CASRDRGRYGYTF.

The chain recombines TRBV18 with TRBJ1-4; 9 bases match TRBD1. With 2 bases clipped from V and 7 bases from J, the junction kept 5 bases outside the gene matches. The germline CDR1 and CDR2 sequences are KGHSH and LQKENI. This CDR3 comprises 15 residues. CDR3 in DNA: TGTGCCAGCTCACCAGGGACAGGGTCGAGTGAAAAACTGTTTTTT. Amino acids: CASSPGTGSSEKLFF.

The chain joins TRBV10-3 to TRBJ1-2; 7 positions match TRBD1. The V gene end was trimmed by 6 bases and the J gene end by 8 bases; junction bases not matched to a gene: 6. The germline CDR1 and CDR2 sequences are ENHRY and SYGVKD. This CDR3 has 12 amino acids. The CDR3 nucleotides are TGTGCCATCAGCCCAGGGGGTAGGGGCTACACCTTC. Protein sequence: CAISPGGRGYTF.

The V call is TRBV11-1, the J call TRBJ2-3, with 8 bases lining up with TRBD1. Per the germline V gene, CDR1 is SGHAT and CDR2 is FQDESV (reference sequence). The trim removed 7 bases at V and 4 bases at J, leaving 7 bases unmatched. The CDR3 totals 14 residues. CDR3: CASNQQGVADTQYF. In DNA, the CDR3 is TGTGCCAGCAACCAACAGGGGGTGGCAGATACGCAGTATTTT.

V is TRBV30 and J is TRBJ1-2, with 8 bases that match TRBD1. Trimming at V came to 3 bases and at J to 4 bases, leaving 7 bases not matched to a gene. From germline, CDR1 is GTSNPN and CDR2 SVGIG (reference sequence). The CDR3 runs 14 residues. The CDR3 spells CAWSIDRGSYGYTF. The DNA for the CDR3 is TGTGCCTGGAGCATAGACAGGGGATCCTATGGCTACACCTTC.

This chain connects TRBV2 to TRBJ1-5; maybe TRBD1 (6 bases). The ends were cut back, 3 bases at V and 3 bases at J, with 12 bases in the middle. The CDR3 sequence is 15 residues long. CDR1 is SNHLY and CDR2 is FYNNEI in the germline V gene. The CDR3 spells CASSEDRALNQPQHF. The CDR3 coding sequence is TGTGCCAGCAGTGAGGACAGAGCCCTCAATCAGCCCCAGCATTTT. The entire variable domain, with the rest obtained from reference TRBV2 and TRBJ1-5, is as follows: EPEVTQTPSHQVTQMGQEVILRCVPISNHLYFYWYRQILGQKVEFLVSFYNNEISEKSEIFDDQFSVERPDGSNFTLKIRSTKLEDSAMYFCASSEDRALNQPQHFGDGTRLSIL.

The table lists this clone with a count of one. The CDR3 loop is CSVDGLDQETQYF. The CDR3 DNA reads as TGCAGCGTCGATGGACTAGATCAAGAGACCCAGTACTTC. The rearrangement joins TRBV29-1 to TRBJ2-5, with TRBD2 matching 7 bases. Germline lookup yields CDR1 SQVTM and CDR2 ANQGSEA. V shed 6 bases and J 2 bases; nucleotides not matched to a gene: 6. The CDR3 is 13 amino acids.

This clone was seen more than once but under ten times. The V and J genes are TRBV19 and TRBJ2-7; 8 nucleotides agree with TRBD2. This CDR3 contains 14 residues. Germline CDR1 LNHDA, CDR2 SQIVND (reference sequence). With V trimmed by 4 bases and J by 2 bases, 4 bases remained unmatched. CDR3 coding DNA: TGTGCCAGTAGTACACTAGCGGCGACCTACGAGCAGTACTTC. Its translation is CASSTLAATYEQYF.

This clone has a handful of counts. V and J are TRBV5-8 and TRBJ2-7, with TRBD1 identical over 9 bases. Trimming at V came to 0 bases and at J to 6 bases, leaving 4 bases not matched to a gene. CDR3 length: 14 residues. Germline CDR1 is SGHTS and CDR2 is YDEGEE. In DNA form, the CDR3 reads TGTGCCAGCAGCTTGGCACAGGGGGCGGGCGAGCAGTACTTC. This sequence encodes CASSLAQGAGEQYF.

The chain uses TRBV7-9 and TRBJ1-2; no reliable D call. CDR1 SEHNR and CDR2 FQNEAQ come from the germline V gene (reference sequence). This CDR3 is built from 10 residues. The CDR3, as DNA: TGTGCTGTACAGCCCTATGGCTACACCTTC. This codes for CAVQPYGYTF.